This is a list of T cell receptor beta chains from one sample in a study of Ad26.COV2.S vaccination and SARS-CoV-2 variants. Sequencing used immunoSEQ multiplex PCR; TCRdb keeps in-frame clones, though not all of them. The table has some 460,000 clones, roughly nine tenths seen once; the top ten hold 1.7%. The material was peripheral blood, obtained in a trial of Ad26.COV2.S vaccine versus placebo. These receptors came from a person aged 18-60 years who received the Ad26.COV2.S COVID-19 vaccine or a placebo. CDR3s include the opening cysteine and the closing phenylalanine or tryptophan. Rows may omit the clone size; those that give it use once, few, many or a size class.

CDR3 protein: CASSPGGPQPQHF; V gene: TRBV18; clone size: NA; J gene: TRBJ1-5
CDR3 protein: CASSQDPGRGEAFF; V gene: TRBV4-1; clone size: NA; J gene: TRBJ1-1
CDR3 protein: CASSFGDRDPNEQFF; V gene: TRBV5-1; clone size: NA; J gene: TRBJ2-1
CDR3 protein: CASSLARGSSYEQYF; V gene: TRBV5-4; clone size: NA; J gene: TRBJ2-7
CDR3 protein: CASSLGGGDTGELFF; V gene: TRBV4-2; clone size: NA; J gene: TRBJ2-2
CDR3 protein: CASSLAPGGAFETQYF; V gene: TRBV7-9; clone size: NA; J gene: TRBJ2-5
CDR3 protein: CAWSGSTNEQYF; V gene: TRBV30; clone size: NA; J gene: TRBJ2-7
CDR3 protein: CATSRDGQPNYGYTF; V gene: TRBV15; clone size: NA; J gene: TRBJ1-2
CDR3 protein: CASDEEVRGNQPQHF; V gene: TRBV28; clone size: NA; J gene: TRBJ1-5
CDR3 protein: CASRYGTSSYEQYF; V gene: TRBV5-5; clone size: NA; J gene: TRBJ2-7
CDR3 protein: CASRDRGVNTDTQYF; V gene: TRBV2; clone size: NA; J gene: TRBJ2-3
CDR3 protein: CASSPGTLANTIYF; V gene: TRBV18; clone size: NA; J gene: TRBJ1-3
CDR3 protein: CASSYRAGRHEQYF; V gene: TRBV6-5; clone size: NA; J gene: TRBJ2-7
CDR3 protein: CASSNSGKGSGNTIYF; V gene: TRBV7-2; clone size: NA; J gene: TRBJ1-3
CDR3 protein: CASSEGQGIEQYF; V gene: TRBV10-2; clone size: NA; J gene: TRBJ2-7
CDR3 protein: CASSPTGFRTDTQYF; V gene: TRBV3-1/TRBV3-2; clone size: NA; J gene: TRBJ2-3
CDR3 protein: CASSLFPGLAQKF; V gene: TRBV27; clone size: few; J gene: TRBJ2-7
CDR3 protein: CASSFWGEGNTIYF; V gene: TRBV5-4; clone size: once; J gene: TRBJ1-3
CDR3 protein: CASSRADTQYF; V gene: TRBV19; clone size: NA; J gene: TRBJ2-3
CDR3 protein: CASSQELAGAYEQYF; V gene: TRBV4-2; clone size: NA; J gene: TRBJ2-7
CDR3 protein: CASSLDRGLFGNTIYF; V gene: TRBV7-8; clone size: NA; J gene: TRBJ1-3
CDR3 protein: CASSLVQVWNHGYTF; V gene: TRBV5-5; clone size: once; J gene: TRBJ1-2
CDR3 protein: CASSLVSPQETQYF; V gene: TRBV7-2; clone size: NA; J gene: TRBJ2-5
CDR3 protein: CASSLEWIGVGDTQYF; V gene: TRBV11-2; clone size: NA; J gene: TRBJ2-3
CDR3 protein: CASSNDKGRHTTYEQYF; V gene: TRBV21-1; clone size: NA; J gene: TRBJ2-7
CDR3 protein: CASSYYRTGGEKLFF; V gene: TRBV6-5; clone size: NA; J gene: TRBJ1-4
CDR3 protein: CASPRDTGAGELFF; V gene: TRBV2; clone size: once; J gene: TRBJ2-2
CDR3 protein: CASSYTGTSNQPQHF; V gene: TRBV6-2/TRBV6-3; clone size: NA; J gene: TRBJ1-5
CDR3 protein: CASSKGRLNQETQYF; V gene: TRBV3-1/TRBV3-2; clone size: NA; J gene: TRBJ2-5
CDR3 protein: CASSLLLGINTIYF; V gene: TRBV28; clone size: NA; J gene: TRBJ1-3
CDR3 protein: CASSLDRFSGNTIYF; V gene: TRBV3-1/TRBV3-2; clone size: NA; J gene: TRBJ1-3
CDR3 protein: CASSSSHGGPVGDTF; V gene: TRBV19; clone size: NA; J gene: TRBJ1-2
CDR3 protein: CASSLWGNEAFF; V gene: TRBV28; clone size: once; J gene: TRBJ1-1
CDR3 protein: CAISVRPNTEAFF; V gene: TRBV10-3; clone size: NA; J gene: TRBJ1-1
CDR3 protein: CASSDTGDNVDGYTF; V gene: TRBV7-3; clone size: NA; J gene: TRBJ1-2
CDR3 protein: CASSQDPGFYYGYTF; V gene: TRBV4-1; clone size: NA; J gene: TRBJ1-2
CDR3 protein: CASSEPLGTKIPYNEQFF; V gene: TRBV25-1; clone size: NA; J gene: TRBJ2-1
CDR3 protein: CSVVKNTEAFF; V gene: TRBV29-1; clone size: NA; J gene: TRBJ1-1
CDR3 protein: CASSLGQHYSNQPQHF; V gene: TRBV7-2; clone size: few; J gene: TRBJ1-5
CDR3 protein: CASSIRLAGGTDTQYF; V gene: TRBV7-9; clone size: NA; J gene: TRBJ2-3